This entry concerns a single T cell receptor beta chain. Its antigen is not known. Between the trimmed V and J ends, which lost 3 bases and 6 bases, there was a span of 6 bases. The CDR3 sequence is 11 residues long. From germline, CDR1 is SGHAT and CDR2 FQNNGV. The source of the sample is a study of cytomegalovirus exposure and HLA in healthy donors. Study-level results: Some TCR beta chains (about 180 of them) were listed as cytomegalovirus-associated. Presence/absence results assume similar sequencing depth per donor, which may not hold.

With 60 Vbeta and 13 Jbeta primers, the PCR was carried out. The assay was immunoSEQ multiplex PCR, and TCRdb's table has in-frame clones only and misses some. The data contain about 150,000 clones, 60% to 70% of them singletons. This receptor was obtained from a woman aged 55-69 years in good health and CMV-seropositive. Sequenced: PBMCs. V and J are TRBV11-2 and TRBJ2-7, with D uncertain. CDR3 protein: CASSLYSEQYF. The CDR3 DNA reads TGTGCCAGCAGCTTGTATTCCGAGCAGTACTTC.